The 13 T cell receptor beta chains in this list originate from one sample, sequenced in a study of shared clonotypes between healthy human individuals. Clones were sequenced by immunoSEQ multiplex PCR, and TCRdb holds only the in-frame ones, with some missing. This table holds about 2 million clones, approximately 95% found once. In the naive CD8 group, cells lacked CD45RO and were positively selected for CCR7, so terminally differentiated effector memory CD45RA+ cells were left out. Material for sequencing was naive CD8+ T cells sorted from blood. These receptors were obtained from a young man in good health.

The V and J genes are TRBV19 and TRBJ2-1; no clear D gene. There are 13 residues in the CDR3. Trimming took off 9 bases at V and 2 bases at J, with 11 bases between the two ends. The V gene's germline CDR1 is LNHDA and CDR2 SQIVND (reference sequence). Here the CDR3 DNA reads TGTGCCAGCTGTCATCGGGCCTACAATGAGCAGTTCTTC. Its translation is CASCHRAYNEQFF.

This chain links TRBV10-3 with TRBJ1-3, with a possible D match to TRBD1 (5 bases). The CDR3 loop spans 14 amino acids. The V gene lost 10 bases and the J gene lost 2 bases, with 15 bases spanning the gap. Germline CDR1 reads ENHRY; CDR2 reads SYGVKD. Here the CDR3 DNA reads TGTGCCACCTGCCCGCCGGGGGCTGGAAACACCATATATTTT. Translating it yields CATCPPGAGNTIYF.

This clone was counted once. This chain joins TRBV2 and TRBJ2-5; D ambiguous. V was cut by 7 bases and J by 0 bases, with 9 bases left in between. CDR3 length: 13 amino acids. CDR1 is SNHLY, CDR2 FYNNEI, per germline. CDR3 residues: CASTPRDQETQYF. The CDR3 bases are TGTGCCAGCACCCCCCGGGACCAAGAGACCCAGTACTTC.

The J gene is TRBJ2-7, the V gene TRBV7-9; 7 bases are a match to TRBD1. V shed 5 bases, J shed 6 bases, and the junction held 4 bases outside the gene matches. There are 12 residues in the CDR3. Germline CDR1 and CDR2: SEHNR and FQNEAQ (reference sequence). The DNA of the CDR3 is TGTGCCAGCAGCCCAGGGACAGCCGAGCAGTACTTC. Translated: CASSPGTAEQYF. Drawing the rest from reference TRBV7-9 and TRBJ2-7, the complete variable domain is DTGVSQNPRHKITKRGQNVTFRCDPISEHNRLYWYRQTLGQGPEFLTYFQNEAQLEKSRLLSDRFSAERPKGSFSTLEIQRTEQGDSAMYLCASSPGTAEQYFGPGTRLTVT.

As for this clone: The identical CDR3 is also encoded by other nucleotide sequences in the sample. This chain connects TRBV19 to TRBJ2-7, with D uncertain. The V end lost 3 bases, the J end lost 5 bases, and 11 bases lay between the germline ends. The CDR3 runs 13 residues. Germline CDR1 reads LNHDA; CDR2 reads SQIVND (reference sequence). The CDR3 DNA reads TGTGCCAGTAGTATCGACGCGGAGAACGAGCAGTACTTC. Its protein product is CASSIDAENEQYF.

The rearrangement uses TRBV5-4 and TRBJ2-5; 7 bases agree with TRBD1. CDR1 is SGHNT and CDR2 is YYREEE in the germline V gene (reference sequence). The CDR3 totals 14 residues. After removal of 2 bases from V and 2 bases from J, the junction contained 3 bases not matched to a gene. The CDR3 here is CASSFLGQQETQYF. CDR3 DNA sequence: TGTGCCAGCAGCTTTTTGGGACAGCAAGAGACCCAGTACTTC.

The J gene is TRBJ2-3, the V gene TRBV7-9; D possibly uses TRBD1 or TRBD2 (5 bases each). CDR3 length equals 16 residues. The V gene lost 5 bases and the J gene lost 0 bases, with 15 bases spanning the gap. Germline CDR1 reads SEHNR; CDR2 reads FQNEAQ (reference sequence). This CDR3 is CASSPRDGESTDTQYF. For the CDR3, the DNA is TGTGCCAGCAGCCCGAGGGACGGGGAAAGCACAGATACGCAGTATTTT.

The J gene is TRBJ1-6, the V gene TRBV11-2; 7 bases align to TRBD1. This CDR3 spans 14 amino acids. Germline V CDR1 and CDR2: SGHAT, FQNNGV. V was pared by 7 bases and J by 13 bases, with 13 bases of the junction left unmatched. The CDR3 is CASTLGTASPPLHF. In DNA, the CDR3 is TGTGCCAGCACTCTAGGGACAGCAAGTCCCCCCCTCCACTTT.

This sequence joins TRBV7-3 and TRBJ2-1, with TRBD2 matching 8 bases. V lost 2 bases, J lost 3 bases, and 3 bases stayed unmatched. There are 15 residues in the CDR3. Germline V lookup: CDR1 SGHTA, CDR2 FQGTGA. The CDR3 sequence: CASSLGGGFYNEQFF. The CDR3 DNA reads as TGTGCCAGCAGCTTAGGCGGGGGGTTCTACAATGAGCAGTTCTTC.

A word on this clone: Other DNA sequences of this sample code for an identical CDR3. The chain recombines TRBV11-3 with TRBJ2-2; 10 bases are a match to TRBD2. Germline lookup yields CDR1 SGHNT and CDR2 YENEEA. The CDR3 has 15 residues. V lost 6 bases and J lost 8; bases outside the gene matches: 9. The CDR3 bases are TGTGCCAGCAGTCCGACTAGCGGGTACAGAGGGGAGCTGTTTTTT. It translates to CASSPTSGYRGELFF.

V usage is TRBV15 and J usage is TRBJ1-2; the D is unclear. This CDR3 has 14 residues. The V end was cut by 5 bases, the J end by 2 bases, with 12 bases between. Germline V gene sequence: CDR1 LNHNV, CDR2 YYDKDF (reference sequence). Here the CDR3 reads CATSPGGENYGYTF. CDR3 DNA: TGTGCCACCAGCCCTGGCGGCGAGAACTATGGCTACACCTTC.

The table lists this clone with a count of one. The chain couples TRBV29-1 to TRBJ1-1; 7 positions agree with TRBD1. Germline-derived CDR1 and CDR2 are SQVTM and ANQGSEA. This CDR3 comprises 15 residues. Trimming at V came to 0 bases and at J to 4 bases, leaving 8 bases not matched to a gene. CDR3 sequence reads: CSVEDLVQGGTEAFF. DNA for the CDR3: TGCAGCGTTGAAGATTTGGTGCAGGGGGGCACTGAAGCTTTCTTT. The entire variable domain, with the rest obtained from reference TRBV29-1 and TRBJ1-1, is as follows: SAVISQKPSRDICQRGTSLTIQCQVDSQVTMMFWYRQQPGQSLTLIATANQGSEATYESGFVIDKFPISRPNLTFSTLTVSNMSPEDSSIYLCSVEDLVQGGTEAFFGQGTRLTVV.

The rearrangement uses TRBV15 and TRBJ2-7; TRBD1 or TRBD2 may be the D gene (5 bases each). There are 16 residues in the CDR3. The germline V gene has CDR1 LNHNV and CDR2 YYDKDF (reference sequence). Trimming removed 0 bases at V and 4 bases at J, with 16 bases between. The chain's CDR3 is CATSRERAPGTYEQYF. The CDR3 DNA reads as TGTGCCACCAGCAGAGAACGGGCACCAGGGACGTACGAGCAGTACTTC.